This TCR beta chain was found in a study of cytomegalovirus exposure and HLA in healthy donors. Study context: Across a few hundred genotyped donors, 81% landed in the Caucasian-associated ancestry cluster.

Trimming removed 6 bases from V and 0 bases from J; junction bases left unmatched: 6. Germline V gene lookup returns CDR1 GTSNPN and CDR2 SVGIG (reference sequence). The length of the CDR3 is 14 residues. For this clone: Its matching antigen is unknown.

Vbeta (60) and Jbeta (13) primers were used in the PCR. Here immunoSEQ multiplex PCR was the method, and the copy in TCRdb shows in-frame clones only, minus some. The sample lists approximately 160,000 clones; roughly 79% were seen once. General study findings and limits: Many donors carried some public TCRs, although rarity characterized most TCR sequences. Within an earlier analysis, most TCR beta V segments proved productive either about 90% or about 30% of the time. In vitro confirmation showed three CMV-associated chains to be CMV antigen specific.

This TCR was sampled from a woman aged 40-49 years in good health and CMV-seronegative. Sequenced input: PBMCs. V is TRBV30 and J is TRBJ2-7; 9 nucleotides line up with TRBD1. CDR3 in DNA: TGTGCCTGCTGGGGGACAGGGCCCTCCTACGAGCAGTACTTC. It codes for CACWGTGPSYEQYF.